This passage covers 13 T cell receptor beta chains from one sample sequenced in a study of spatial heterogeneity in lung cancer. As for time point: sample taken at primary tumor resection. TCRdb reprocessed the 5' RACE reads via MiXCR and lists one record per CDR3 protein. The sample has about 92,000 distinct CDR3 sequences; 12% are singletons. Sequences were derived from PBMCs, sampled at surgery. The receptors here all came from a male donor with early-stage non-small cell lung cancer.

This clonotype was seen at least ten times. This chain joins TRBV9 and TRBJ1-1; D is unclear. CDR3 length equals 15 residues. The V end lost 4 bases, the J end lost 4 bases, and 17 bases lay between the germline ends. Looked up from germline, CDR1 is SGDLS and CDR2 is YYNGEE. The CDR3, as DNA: TGTGCCAGCAGCCCCCGACCCAGCGTCGGCACTGAAGCTTTCTTT. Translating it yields CASSPRPSVGTEAFF.

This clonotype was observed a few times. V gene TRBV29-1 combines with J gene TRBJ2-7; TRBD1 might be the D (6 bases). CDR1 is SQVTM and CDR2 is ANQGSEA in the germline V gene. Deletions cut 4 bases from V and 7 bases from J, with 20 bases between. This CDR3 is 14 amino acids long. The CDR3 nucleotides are TGCAGCGTTGGACAGGAAAGTGCTACGCGAGAGCAGTACTTC. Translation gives CSVGQESATREQYF.

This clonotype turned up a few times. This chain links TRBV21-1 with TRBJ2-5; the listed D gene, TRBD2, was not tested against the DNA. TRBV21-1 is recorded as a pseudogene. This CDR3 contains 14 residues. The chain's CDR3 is CARGPGLSQETQYF. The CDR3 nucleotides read TGTGCCAGGGGACCGGGACTATCCCAAGAGACCCAGTACTTC.

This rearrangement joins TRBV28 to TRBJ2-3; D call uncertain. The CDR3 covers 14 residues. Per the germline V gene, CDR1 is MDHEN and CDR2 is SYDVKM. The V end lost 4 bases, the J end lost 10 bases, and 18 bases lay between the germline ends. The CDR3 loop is CASSSNPGLVAQYF. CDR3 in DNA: TGTGCCAGCAGTTCCAACCCCGGTCTAGTCGCGCAGTATTTT.

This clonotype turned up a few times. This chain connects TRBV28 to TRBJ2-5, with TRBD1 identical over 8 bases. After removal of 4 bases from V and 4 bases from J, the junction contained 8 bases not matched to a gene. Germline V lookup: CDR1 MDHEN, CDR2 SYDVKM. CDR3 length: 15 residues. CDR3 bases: TGTGCCAGCAGTTCACACGACAGGGGTCCAGAGACCCAGTACTTC. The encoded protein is CASSSHDRGPETQYF.

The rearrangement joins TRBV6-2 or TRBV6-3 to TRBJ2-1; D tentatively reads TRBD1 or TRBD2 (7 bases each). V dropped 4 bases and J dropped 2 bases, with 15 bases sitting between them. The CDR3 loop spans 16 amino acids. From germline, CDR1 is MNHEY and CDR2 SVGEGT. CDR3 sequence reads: CASSSRGGSAYNEQFF. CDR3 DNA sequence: TGTGCCAGCAGTTCCAGGGGGGGAAGTGCCTACAATGAGCAGTTCTTC.

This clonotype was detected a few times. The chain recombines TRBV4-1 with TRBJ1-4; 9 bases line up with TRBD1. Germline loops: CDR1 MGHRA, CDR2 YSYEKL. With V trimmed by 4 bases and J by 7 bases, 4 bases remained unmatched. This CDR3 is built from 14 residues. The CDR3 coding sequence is TGCGCCAGCAGCCTGGACAGGGGTGTTGAAAAACTGTTTTTT. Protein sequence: CASSLDRGVEKLFF.

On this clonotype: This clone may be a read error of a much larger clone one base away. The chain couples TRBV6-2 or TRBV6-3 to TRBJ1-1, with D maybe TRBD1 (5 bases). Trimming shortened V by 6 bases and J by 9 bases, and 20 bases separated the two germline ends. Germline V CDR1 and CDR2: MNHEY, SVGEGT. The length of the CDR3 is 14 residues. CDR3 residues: CASSRPGRRVKAFF. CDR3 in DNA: TGTGCCAGCAGCCGCCCGGGACGGCGCGTTAAAGCTTTCTTT.

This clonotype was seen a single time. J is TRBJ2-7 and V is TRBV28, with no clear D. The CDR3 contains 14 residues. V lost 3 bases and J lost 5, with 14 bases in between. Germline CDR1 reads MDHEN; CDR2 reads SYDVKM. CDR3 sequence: CASSFSLGPHEQYF. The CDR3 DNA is TGTGCCAGCAGTTTCTCCCTCGGTCCACACGAGCAGTACTTC.

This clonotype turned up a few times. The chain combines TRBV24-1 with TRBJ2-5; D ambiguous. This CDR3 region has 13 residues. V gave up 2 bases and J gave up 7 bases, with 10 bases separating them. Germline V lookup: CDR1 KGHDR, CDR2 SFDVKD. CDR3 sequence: CATSDSFVGTQYF. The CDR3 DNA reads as TGTGCCACCAGTGATTCTTTCGTTGGGACCCAGTACTTC.

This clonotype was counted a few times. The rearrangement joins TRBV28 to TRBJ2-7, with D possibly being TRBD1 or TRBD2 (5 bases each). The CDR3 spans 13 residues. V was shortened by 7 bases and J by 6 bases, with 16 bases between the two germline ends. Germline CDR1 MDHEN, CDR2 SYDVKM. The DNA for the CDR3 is TGTGCCAGCATCTCCGGGGACCTGGGCGAGCAGTACTTC. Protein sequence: CASISGDLGEQYF.

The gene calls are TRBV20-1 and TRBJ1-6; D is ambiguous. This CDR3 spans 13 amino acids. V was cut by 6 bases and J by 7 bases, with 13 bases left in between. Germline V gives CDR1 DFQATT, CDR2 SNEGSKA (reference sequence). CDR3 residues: CSAKRFINSPLHF. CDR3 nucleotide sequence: TGCAGTGCCAAACGGTTCATCAATTCACCCCTCCACTTT.

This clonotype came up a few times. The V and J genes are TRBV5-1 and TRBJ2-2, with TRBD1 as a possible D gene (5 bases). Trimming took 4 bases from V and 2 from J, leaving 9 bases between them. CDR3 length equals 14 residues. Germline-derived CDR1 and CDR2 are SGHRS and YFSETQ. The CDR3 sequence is CASSHDSNTGELFF. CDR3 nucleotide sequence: TGCGCCAGCAGCCACGACAGTAACACCGGGGAGCTGTTTTTT.